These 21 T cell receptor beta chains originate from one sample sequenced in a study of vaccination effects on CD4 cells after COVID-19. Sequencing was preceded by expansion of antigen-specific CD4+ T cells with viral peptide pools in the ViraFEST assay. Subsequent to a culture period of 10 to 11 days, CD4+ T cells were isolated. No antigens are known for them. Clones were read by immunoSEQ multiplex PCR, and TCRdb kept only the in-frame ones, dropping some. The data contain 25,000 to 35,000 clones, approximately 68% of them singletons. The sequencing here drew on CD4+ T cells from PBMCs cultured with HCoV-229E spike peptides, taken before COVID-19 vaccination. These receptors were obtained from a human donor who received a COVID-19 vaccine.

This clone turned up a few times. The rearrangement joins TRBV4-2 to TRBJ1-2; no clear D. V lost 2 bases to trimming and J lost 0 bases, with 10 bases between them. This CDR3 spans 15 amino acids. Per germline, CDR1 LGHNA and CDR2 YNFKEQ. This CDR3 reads CASSQPGRANYGYTF. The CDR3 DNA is TGTGCCAGCAGCCAACCCGGACGAGCTAACTATGGCTACACCTTC.

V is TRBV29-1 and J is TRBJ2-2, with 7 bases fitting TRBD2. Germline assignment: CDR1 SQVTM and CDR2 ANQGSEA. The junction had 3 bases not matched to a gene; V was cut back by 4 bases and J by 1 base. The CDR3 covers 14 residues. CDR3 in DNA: TGCAGCGTTGGATTAGCGGGGAACACCGGGGAGCTGTTTTTT. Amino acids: CSVGLAGNTGELFF.

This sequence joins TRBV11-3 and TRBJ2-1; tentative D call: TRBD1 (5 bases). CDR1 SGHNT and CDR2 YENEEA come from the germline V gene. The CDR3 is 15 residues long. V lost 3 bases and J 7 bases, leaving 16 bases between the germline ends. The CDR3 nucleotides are TGTGCCAGCAGCTTTTCCGGTCAGGGTAGGAATGAGCAGTTCTTC. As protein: CASSFSGQGRNEQFF.

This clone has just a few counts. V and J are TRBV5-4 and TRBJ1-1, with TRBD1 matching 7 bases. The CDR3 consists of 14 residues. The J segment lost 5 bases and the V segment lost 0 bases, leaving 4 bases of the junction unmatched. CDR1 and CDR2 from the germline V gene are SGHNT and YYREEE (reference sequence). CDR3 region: CASSLEGGWTEAFF. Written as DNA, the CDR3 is TGTGCCAGCAGCTTGGAAGGGGGCTGGACTGAAGCTTTCTTT.

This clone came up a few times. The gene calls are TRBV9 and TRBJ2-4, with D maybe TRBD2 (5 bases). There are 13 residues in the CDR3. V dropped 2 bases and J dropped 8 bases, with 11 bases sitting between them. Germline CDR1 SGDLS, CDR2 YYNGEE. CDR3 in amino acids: CASSVEVRDIQYF. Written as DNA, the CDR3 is TGTGCCAGCAGCGTGGAAGTGCGGGACATTCAGTACTTC.

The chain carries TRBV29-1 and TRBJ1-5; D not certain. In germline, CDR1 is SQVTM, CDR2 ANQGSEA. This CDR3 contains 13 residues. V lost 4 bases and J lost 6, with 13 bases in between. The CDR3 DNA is TGCAGCGTTGTGATCCGGGTCGGTCAGCCCCAGCATTTT. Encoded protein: CSVVIRVGQPQHF.

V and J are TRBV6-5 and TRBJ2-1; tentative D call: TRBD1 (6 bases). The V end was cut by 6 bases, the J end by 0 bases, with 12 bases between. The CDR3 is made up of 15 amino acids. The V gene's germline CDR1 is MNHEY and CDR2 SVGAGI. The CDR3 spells CASSHRDTSYNEQFF. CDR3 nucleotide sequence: TGTGCCAGCAGCCACCGGGACACCTCCTACAATGAGCAGTTCTTC.

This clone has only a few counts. The CDR3: CASSSGQGAGGYTF. In DNA, the CDR3 is TGCGCCAGCAGCTCGGGACAGGGGGCGGGTGGCTACACCTTC. The chain recombines TRBV5-1 with TRBJ1-2; 12 nucleotides align to TRBD1. Germline CDR1 and CDR2: SGHRS and YFSETQ. The CDR3 length is 14 residues. V shed 3 bases, J shed 7 bases, and the junction held 4 bases outside the gene matches.

CDR3 amino acids: CASSLTGGQETQYF. The CDR3 DNA follows: TGTGCCAGCAGCTTGACAGGGGGGCAAGAGACCCAGTACTTC. V and J are TRBV7-9 and TRBJ2-5; 9 bases match TRBD1. This CDR3 region has 14 residues. The J segment lost 2 bases and the V segment lost 3 bases, leaving 1 base of the junction unmatched. Germline lookup yields CDR1 SEHNR and CDR2 FQNEAQ (reference sequence).

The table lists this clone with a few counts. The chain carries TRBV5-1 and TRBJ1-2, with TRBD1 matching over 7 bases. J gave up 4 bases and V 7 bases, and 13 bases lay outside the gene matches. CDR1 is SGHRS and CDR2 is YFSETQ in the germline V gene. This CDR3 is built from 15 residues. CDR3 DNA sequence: TGCGCCAGCTCTGTAGGGACAGCGAAAAGCTATGGCTACACCTTC. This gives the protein CASSVGTAKSYGYTF.

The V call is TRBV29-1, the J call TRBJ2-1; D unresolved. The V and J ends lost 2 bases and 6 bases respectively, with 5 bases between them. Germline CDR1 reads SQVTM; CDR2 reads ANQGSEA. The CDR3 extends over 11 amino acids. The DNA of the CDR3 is TGCAGCGTTGAACGGCCCAATGAGCAGTTCTTC. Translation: CSVERPNEQFF.

For the CDR3, the DNA is TGTGCCTGGAGCGGGAGAGGTTACGAGCAGTACTTC. Translation: CAWSGRGYEQYF. The V and J genes are TRBV30 and TRBJ2-7, with a weak D call TRBD2 (6 bases). This CDR3 is 12 amino acids long. Per the germline V gene, CDR1 is GTSNPN and CDR2 is SVGIG (reference sequence). The ends were cut back, 3 bases at V and 4 bases at J, with 10 bases in the middle.

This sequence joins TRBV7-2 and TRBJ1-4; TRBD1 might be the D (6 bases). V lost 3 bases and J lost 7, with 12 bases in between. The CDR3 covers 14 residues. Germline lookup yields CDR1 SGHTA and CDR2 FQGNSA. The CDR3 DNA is TGTGCCAGCAGCTTCTACGGACAGTCTGAAAAACTGTTTTTT. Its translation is CASSFYGQSEKLFF.

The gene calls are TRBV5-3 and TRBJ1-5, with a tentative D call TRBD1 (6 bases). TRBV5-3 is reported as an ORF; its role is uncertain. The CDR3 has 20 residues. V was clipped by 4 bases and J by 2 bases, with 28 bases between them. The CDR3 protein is CARSRRQRRDFRGGNQPQHF. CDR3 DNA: TGTGCCAGAAGCAGGCGACAGCGGAGAGATTTTAGGGGGGGCAATCAGCCCCAGCATTTT.

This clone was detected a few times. The CDR3 spells CASRISGGSNTGELFF. CDR3 coding DNA: TGTGCCAGCAGGATTAGCGGGGGCTCGAACACCGGGGAGCTGTTTTTT. This chain links TRBV6-6 with TRBJ2-2; TRBD2 agrees at 9 bases. In germline, CDR1 is MNHNY, CDR2 SVGAGI (reference sequence). V lost 6 bases to trimming and J lost 0 bases; unmatched junction nucleotides: 5. The CDR3 is made up of 16 amino acids.

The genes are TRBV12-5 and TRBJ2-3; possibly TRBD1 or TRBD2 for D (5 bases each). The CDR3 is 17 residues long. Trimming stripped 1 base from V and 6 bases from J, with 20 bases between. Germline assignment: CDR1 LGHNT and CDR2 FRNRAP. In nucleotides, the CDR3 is TGTGCTAGTGGTTTGGCGGACCGGGACCTTTCTTCGGATACGCAGTATTTT. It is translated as CASGLADRDLSSDTQYF.

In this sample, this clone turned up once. CDR3 protein: CSAARTEQFF. The CDR3 nucleotides are TGCAGTGCTGCGCGGACTGAGCAGTTCTTC. The chain links TRBV20-1 to TRBJ2-1; D uncertain. The length of the CDR3 is 10 residues. CDR1 and CDR2 from the germline V gene are DFQATT and SNEGSKA (reference sequence). Between the trimmed V and J ends, which lost 5 bases and 9 bases, there was a span of 8 bases.

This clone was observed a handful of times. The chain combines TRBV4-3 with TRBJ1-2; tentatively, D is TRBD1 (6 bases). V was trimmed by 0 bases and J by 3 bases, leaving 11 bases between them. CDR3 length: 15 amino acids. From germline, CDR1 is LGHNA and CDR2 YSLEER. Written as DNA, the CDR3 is TGCGCCAGCAGCCAAGAGTCGACAGGCGACTATGGCTACACCTTC. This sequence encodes CASSQESTGDYGYTF.

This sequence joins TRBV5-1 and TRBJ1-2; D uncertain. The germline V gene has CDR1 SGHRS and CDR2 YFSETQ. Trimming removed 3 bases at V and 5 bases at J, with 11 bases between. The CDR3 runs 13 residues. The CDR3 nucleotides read TGCGCCAGCAGCTCTATCGACGGTTATGGCTACACCTTC. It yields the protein CASSSIDGYGYTF.

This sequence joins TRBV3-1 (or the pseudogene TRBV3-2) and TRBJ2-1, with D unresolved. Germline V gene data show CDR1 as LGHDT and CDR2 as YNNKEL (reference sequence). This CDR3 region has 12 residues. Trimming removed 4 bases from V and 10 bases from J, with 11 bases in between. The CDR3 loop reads CASSLYYYEQFF. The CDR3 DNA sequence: TGTGCCAGCAGCCTTTACTATTACGAGCAGTTCTTC.

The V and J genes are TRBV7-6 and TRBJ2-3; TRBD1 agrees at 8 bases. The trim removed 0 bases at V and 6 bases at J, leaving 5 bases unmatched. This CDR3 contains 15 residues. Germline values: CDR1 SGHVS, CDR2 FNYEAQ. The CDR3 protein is CASSLATGESDTQYF. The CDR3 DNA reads TGTGCCAGCAGCTTAGCGACAGGGGAGAGTGATACGCAGTATTTT.